These 4 T cell receptor beta chains were sequenced from one sample in a study of blood T cell repertoires in COVID-19. Sequencing was performed with immunoSEQ multiplex PCR; in TCRdb, only in-frame clones are kept and a portion is missing. Of hundreds of thousands of clones listed, around 82% are singletons. The source material was PBMCs or T cells enriched from blood (not recorded which). Source of these receptors: a woman aged 45 to 65 who had been exposed to COVID-19.

The chain uses TRBV18 and TRBJ2-2, with 12 bases that match TRBD2. V dropped 6 bases and J dropped 0; count of bases not matched to a gene: 5. The CDR3 consists of 17 residues. The V gene's germline CDR1 is KGHSH and CDR2 LQKENI. In DNA form, the CDR3 reads TGTGCCAGCTCTCAGACTAGCGGGGGCCCGAACACCGGGGAGCTGTTTTTT. Translated, it gives CASSQTSGGPNTGELFF.

The V and J genes are TRBV10-3 and TRBJ1-1; possibly TRBD1 for D (6 bases). CDR3 length equals 14 residues. Germline values: CDR1 ENHRY, CDR2 SYGVKD. Trimming removed 4 bases at V and 5 bases at J, with 14 bases between. The CDR3 sequence: CAISAIGGQTEAFF. As DNA, the CDR3 is TGTGCCATCAGTGCGATCGGGGGGCAGACTGAAGCTTTCTTT.

V is TRBV18 and J is TRBJ1-1; TRBD1 aligns across 10 bases. The V and J ends lost 0 bases and 1 base, in that order; junction bases with no gene match: 5. The CDR3 covers 17 residues. Germline V gene lookup returns CDR1 KGHSH and CDR2 LQKENI. DNA of the CDR3: TGTGCCAGCTCACCACCCGGGGGGGACAGGGGGAACACTGAAGCTTTCTTT. Protein: CASSPPGGDRGNTEAFF.

The rearrangement joins TRBV4-1 to TRBJ1-2; TRBD1 matches at 7 bases. The germline V gene encodes CDR1 MGHRA and CDR2 YSYEKL. The junction had 8 bases not matched to a gene; V was cut back by 2 bases and J by 2 bases. This CDR3 is 16 amino acids long. The CDR3 reads CASSQLTRGFNYGYTF. The DNA for the CDR3 is TGCGCCAGCAGCCAACTCACCAGGGGGTTCAACTATGGCTACACCTTC.